These 21 T cell receptor beta chains were sequenced from one sample in a study of OX40 agonist ivuxolimab in advanced cancers. Assay used: immunoSEQ multiplex PCR; TCRdb lists only in-frame clones, some missing. The table includes about 71,000 clones, 80% to 90% detected once. The material was CD4+ or CD8+ T cells sorted from blood, obtained in a trial of the OX40 agonist ivuxolimab. The receptor set was obtained from an adult with an advanced solid tumor such as melanoma, head and neck, liver or kidney cancer.

The chain recombines TRBV9 with TRBJ1-6; TRBD1 matches 7 bases. The CDR3 length is 14 residues. The V gene end was trimmed by 6 bases and the J gene end by 9 bases; junction bases not matched to a gene: 9. The germline gives CDR1 SGDLS, CDR2 YYNGEE. Written as DNA, the CDR3 is TGTGCCAGCAACAAGGGGGCGGTTGGTTCACCCCTCCACTTT. Its translation is CASNKGAVGSPLHF.

In DNA, the CDR3 is TGTGCCAGTAGTATAGCGGGAGGGTCCTACGAGCAGTACTTC. Protein product: CASSIAGGSYEQYF. This rearrangement joins TRBV19 to TRBJ2-7; 8 bases line up with TRBD2. The CDR3 is made up of 14 amino acids. With V trimmed by 1 base and J by 1 base, 0 bases remained unmatched. Germline loops: CDR1 LNHDA, CDR2 SQIVND (reference sequence).

The gene calls are TRBV10-2 and TRBJ2-5, with 8 bases that match TRBD2. Germline V gives CDR1 WSHSY, CDR2 SAAADI. CDR3 length: 14 residues. J lost 1 base, V lost 7 bases, and 5 bases had no gene match. For the CDR3, the DNA is TGCGCCAGCACTCTAGCGGGCGCCCAAGAGACCCAGTACTTC. Its protein is CASTLAGAQETQYF.

The chain combines TRBV5-1 with TRBJ2-4, with a weak D call TRBD2 (5 bases). Germline CDR1 SGHRS, CDR2 YFSETQ. With 4 bases removed from V and 0 bases from J, the gap between germline ends came to 8 bases. The CDR3 is made up of 14 amino acids. This CDR3 is CASSLDLAKNIQYF. CDR3 in DNA: TGCGCCAGCAGCCTGGACTTAGCCAAAAACATTCAGTACTTC.

The V and J genes are TRBV28 and TRBJ1-1; D uncertain. Germline V gene data show CDR1 as MDHEN and CDR2 as SYDVKM. The CDR3 sequence is 14 residues long. V was clipped by 3 bases and J by 0 bases, with 8 bases between them. The CDR3 DNA sequence: TGTGCCAGCAGTTTGGACGGCCTGAACACTGAAGCTTTCTTT. Its translation: CASSLDGLNTEAFF.

This sequence joins TRBV5-1 and TRBJ1-1; D remains unclear. The germline V and J ends were trimmed by 4 bases and 4 bases, with 11 bases remaining between them. Germline V gives CDR1 SGHRS, CDR2 YFSETQ. CDR3 size: 13 residues. CDR3 sequence (DNA): TGCGCCAGCAGCCACCCCCGTGGCACTGAAGCTTTCTTT. Its translation is CASSHPRGTEAFF. The variable domain in full, completed from reference TRBV5-1 and TRBJ1-1, reads KAGVTQTPRYLIKTRGQQVTLSCSPISGHRSVSWYQQTPGQGLQFLFEYFSETQRNKGNFPGRFSGRQFSNSRSEMNVSTLELGDSALYLCASSHPRGTEAFFGQGTRLTVV.

The gene calls are TRBV7-2 and TRBJ2-7, with TRBD2 matching 16 bases. CDR3 length equals 16 residues. Per the germline V gene, CDR1 is SGHTA and CDR2 is FQGNSA. Losses at the gene ends were 4 bases for V and 4 bases for J; bases not matched to a gene: 4. The CDR3 DNA follows: TGTGCCAGCAGCTCTGGGACTAGCGGGAGGGTTTACGAGCAGTACTTC. Its translation: CASSSGTSGRVYEQYF. Complete variable domain (other parts from reference TRBV7-2 and TRBJ2-7): GAGVSQSPSNKVTEKGKDVELRCDPISGHTALYWYRQSLGQGLEFLIYFQGNSAPDKSGLPSDRFSAERTGGSVSTLTIQRTQQEDSAVYLCASSSGTSGRVYEQYFGPGTRLTVT.

The V and J genes are TRBV4-2 and TRBJ1-2; 8 nucleotides line up with TRBD1. Germline trimming cut 1 base from V and 9 bases from J; bases unmatched to any gene: 7. The CDR3 consists of 14 residues. Per germline, CDR1 LGHNA and CDR2 YNFKEQ. As DNA, the CDR3 is TGTGCCAGCAGCCAAGCGGGACAGGCGCAGAGCTACACCTTC. It is translated as CASSQAGQAQSYTF.

V is TRBV5-1 and J is TRBJ1-5; 10 bases line up with TRBD1. Trimming removed 3 bases from V and 4 bases from J; junction bases left unmatched: 4. Germline V gives CDR1 SGHRS, CDR2 YFSETQ. CDR3 length: 15 amino acids. CDR3 protein: CASSSTGGENQPQHF. In DNA, the CDR3 is TGCGCCAGCAGCTCGACAGGGGGCGAAAATCAGCCCCAGCATTTT. Complete variable domain (other parts from reference TRBV5-1 and TRBJ1-5): KAGVTQTPRYLIKTRGQQVTLSCSPISGHRSVSWYQQTPGQGLQFLFEYFSETQRNKGNFPGRFSGRQFSNSRSEMNVSTLELGDSALYLCASSSTGGENQPQHFGDGTRLSIL.

The chain employs TRBV30 and TRBJ2-5; D not resolved. The CDR3 runs 12 residues. Germline CDR1 is GTSNPN and CDR2 is SVGIG (reference sequence). Trimming cost V 2 bases and J 2 bases, with 6 bases left between them. This CDR3 is CAWSWGQETQYF. CDR3 in DNA: TGTGCCTGGAGTTGGGGACAAGAGACCCAGTACTTC.

This rearrangement joins TRBV19 to TRBJ2-1; perhaps D is TRBD1 or TRBD2 (6 bases each). The V and J ends lost 3 bases and 4 bases respectively, with 10 bases between them. The CDR3 totals 14 residues. Germline values: CDR1 LNHDA, CDR2 SQIVND (reference sequence). The CDR3 reads CASSIRGLYNEQFF. The CDR3 DNA is TGTGCCAGTAGTATCCGGGGGCTATACAATGAGCAGTTCTTC.

Details on this clone: Other DNA sequences of this sample code for an identical CDR3. CDR3 DNA sequence: TGTGCCAGCAGCGTAGACAGATTAAACACTGAAGCTTTCTTT. Encoded protein: CASSVDRLNTEAFF. The J gene is TRBJ1-1, the V gene TRBV9; D not resolved. This CDR3 contains 14 residues. Trimming pared 0 bases from V and 2 bases from J, leaving 8 bases between. Germline loops: CDR1 SGDLS, CDR2 YYNGEE.

The rearrangement links TRBV4-1 to TRBJ1-2; no definite D call. Germline CDR1 is MGHRA and CDR2 is YSYEKL. V was shortened by 1 base and J by 7 bases, with 10 bases between the two germline ends. This CDR3 is 13 amino acids long. CDR3 DNA: TGCGCCAGCAGCCAAGTGGACGGCGGTGGCTACACCTTC. This sequence encodes CASSQVDGGGYTF.

The chain carries TRBV19 and TRBJ2-3, with D uncertain. The CDR3 loop spans 16 amino acids. Deletions cut 1 base from V and 4 bases from J, with 15 bases between. Germline V lookup: CDR1 LNHDA, CDR2 SQIVND (reference sequence). CDR3 bases: TGTGCCAGTAGTATAGGCCCAGCAGCCCCCTCAGATACGCAGTATTTT. Translation: CASSIGPAAPSDTQYF.

The V and J genes are TRBV19 and TRBJ2-6; possible D gene TRBD1, 7 bases. The CDR3 totals 15 residues. V lost 5 bases and J lost 2, with 10 bases in between. Germline V lookup: CDR1 LNHDA, CDR2 SQIVND (reference sequence). The DNA for the CDR3 is TGTGCCAGTAGTGGGGGGACAGCTGGGGCCAACGTCCTGACTTTC. This codes for CASSGGTAGANVLTF.

This clone occurred a few times. Other DNA sequences in this sample translate to the same CDR3. This chain links TRBV5-6 with TRBJ1-1; D uncertain. CDR3 size: 14 residues. The germline V gene encodes CDR1 SGHDT and CDR2 YYEEEE. V was shortened by 4 bases and J by 4 bases, with 14 bases between the two germline ends. DNA for the CDR3: TGTGCCAGCAGCCTCCGGGTGGGCGGCACTGAAGCTTTCTTT. This codes for CASSLRVGGTEAFF.

V gene TRBV11-2 combines with J gene TRBJ2-5, with 8 bases that match TRBD1. The CDR3 runs to 16 residues. Looked up from germline, CDR1 is SGHAT and CDR2 is FQNNGV. Trimming cost V 1 base and J 3 bases; bases outside gene matches: 7. CDR3 in amino acids: CASSLGPGQDKETQYF. The CDR3 DNA sequence: TGTGCCAGCAGCTTAGGGCCGGGACAGGACAAAGAGACCCAGTACTTC. The variable domain in full, with the rest retrieved from reference TRBV11-2 and TRBJ2-5, is EAGVAQSPRYKIIEKRQSVAFWCNPISGHATLYWYQQILGQGPKLLIQFQNNGVVDDSQLPKDRFSAERLKGVDSTLKIQPAKLEDSAVYLCASSLGPGQDKETQYFGPGTRLLVL.

This sequence joins TRBV4-1 and TRBJ1-5; D gene uncertain. V was cut by 1 base and J by 4 bases, with 8 bases left in between. This CDR3 is built from 14 residues. The V gene's germline CDR1 is MGHRA and CDR2 YSYEKL. For the CDR3, the DNA is TGCGCCAGCAGCCAAGGTTTTCAGAATCAGCCCCAGCATTTT. Translation gives CASSQGFQNQPQHF.

The J gene is TRBJ2-3, the V gene TRBV18, with D unclear. Trimming removed 3 bases from V and 2 bases from J, with 9 bases in between. The germline V gene encodes CDR1 KGHSH and CDR2 LQKENI. The CDR3 extends over 14 amino acids. The CDR3 protein is CASSPTLPTDTQYF. DNA of the CDR3: TGTGCCAGCTCACCGACACTCCCCACAGATACGCAGTATTTT. Complete variable domain (other parts from reference TRBV18 and TRBJ2-3): NAGVMQNPRHLVRRRGQEARLRCSPMKGHSHVYWYRQLPEEGLKFMVYLQKENIIDESGMPKERFSAEFPKEGPSILRIQQVVRGDSAAYFCASSPTLPTDTQYFGPGTRLTVL.

This CDR3 is CASNPTDTYEQYF. The DNA of the CDR3 is TGTGCCAGCAACCCGACGGATACCTACGAGCAGTACTTC. The chain uses TRBV6-5 and TRBJ2-7, with D uncertain. Germline V gene sequence: CDR1 MNHEY, CDR2 SVGAGI. V shed 7 bases and J shed 2 bases, with 12 bases lying between them. The CDR3 sequence is 13 residues long.

The chain carries TRBV9 and TRBJ1-2, with D uncertain. This CDR3 contains 14 residues. Trimming shortened V by 4 bases and J by 2 bases, and 12 bases separated the two germline ends. Germline V lookup: CDR1 SGDLS, CDR2 YYNGEE. CDR3 in DNA: TGTGCCAGCAGCTTGGGAGACGGAAACTATGGCTACACCTTC. Translation gives CASSLGDGNYGYTF.